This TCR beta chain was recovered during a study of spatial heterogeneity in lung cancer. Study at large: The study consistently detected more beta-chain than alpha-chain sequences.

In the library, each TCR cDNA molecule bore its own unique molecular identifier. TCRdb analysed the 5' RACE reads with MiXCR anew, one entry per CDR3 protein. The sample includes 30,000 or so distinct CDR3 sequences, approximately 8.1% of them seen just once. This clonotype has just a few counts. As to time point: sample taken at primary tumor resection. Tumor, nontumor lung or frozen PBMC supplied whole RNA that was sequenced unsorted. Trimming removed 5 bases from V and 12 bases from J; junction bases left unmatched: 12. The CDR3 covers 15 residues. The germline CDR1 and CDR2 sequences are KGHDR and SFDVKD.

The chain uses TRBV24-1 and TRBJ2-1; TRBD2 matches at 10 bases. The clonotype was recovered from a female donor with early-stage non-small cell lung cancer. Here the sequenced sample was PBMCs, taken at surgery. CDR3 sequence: CATSAGRLAGVPQFF. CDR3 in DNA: TGTGCCACCAGTGCCGGGCGGCTAGCGGGAGTCCCGCAGTTCTTC.